Shown below are 6 T cell receptor beta chains from a single sample sequenced in a study of blood T cell repertoires in COVID-19. Sequencing was performed with immunoSEQ multiplex PCR; in TCRdb, only in-frame clones are kept and a portion is missing. This sample has about 180,000 clones, with just over 85% found just once. Sequencing was done on a sample of peripheral blood. The receptors derive from a man aged 50 to 59 with active or convalescent COVID-19.

This clone has a handful of counts. V and J are TRBV6-5 and TRBJ1-5; D is perhaps TRBD1 (6 bases). Trimming took 4 bases from V and 9 from J, leaving 13 bases between them. From germline, CDR1 is MNHEY and CDR2 SVGAGI. CDR3 length: 13 amino acids. The CDR3 loop reads CASSLSVRGPQHF. CDR3 DNA sequence: TGTGCCAGCAGTTTATCGGTCAGGGGGCCCCAGCATTTT.

The chain combines TRBV7-2 with TRBJ1-2; perhaps TRBD1 as D (6 bases). This CDR3 is 13 amino acids long. Trimming shortened V by 3 bases and J by 4 bases, and 9 bases separated the two germline ends. CDR1 is SGHTA, CDR2 FQGNSA, per germline. The CDR3 protein is CASSLGHLYGYTF. The CDR3 nucleotides read TGTGCCAGCAGCTTGGGACACCTCTATGGCTACACCTTC.

This clone was seen just once. This rearrangement joins TRBV3-1 (or the pseudogene TRBV3-2) to TRBJ1-1; 11 nucleotides match TRBD1. The V gene's germline CDR1 is LGHDT and CDR2 YNNKEL (reference sequence). The CDR3 contains 14 residues. The ends lost 2 bases at V and 7 bases at J; junction bases unmatched: 3. CDR3 region: CASSQTDRGLEAFF. The CDR3 DNA reads TGTGCCAGCAGCCAAACGGACAGGGGGCTTGAAGCTTTCTTT.

The CDR3 sequence: CASSSRGSSYEQYF. In nucleotides, the CDR3 is TGTGCCAGCAGTTCGCGCGGGTCCTCCTACGAGCAGTACTTC. V and J are TRBV27 and TRBJ2-7, with D perhaps TRBD2 (5 bases). Looked up from germline, CDR1 is MNHEY and CDR2 is SMNVEV (reference sequence). The CDR3 covers 14 residues. The germline V and J ends were trimmed by 4 bases and 0 bases, with 10 bases remaining between them.

The chain combines TRBV28 with TRBJ1-4; no firm D call. Germline CDR1 MDHEN, CDR2 SYDVKM. The germline V and J ends were trimmed by 5 bases and 0 bases, with 7 bases remaining between them. The CDR3 spans 14 residues. CDR3 bases: TGTGCCAGCAGTCTAAGCACAACTAATGAAAAACTGTTTTTT. Translation gives CASSLSTTNEKLFF.

The chain is built from TRBV12-5 and TRBJ2-3, with 7 bases identical to TRBD1. Germline CDR1 reads LGHNT; CDR2 reads FRNRAP. The J segment lost 9 bases and the V segment lost 5 bases, leaving 14 bases of the junction unmatched. The CDR3 consists of 15 residues. The CDR3 spells CASGSGQALVWTQYF. CDR3 bases: TGTGCTAGTGGTAGCGGACAGGCCCTTGTTTGGACGCAGTATTTT.